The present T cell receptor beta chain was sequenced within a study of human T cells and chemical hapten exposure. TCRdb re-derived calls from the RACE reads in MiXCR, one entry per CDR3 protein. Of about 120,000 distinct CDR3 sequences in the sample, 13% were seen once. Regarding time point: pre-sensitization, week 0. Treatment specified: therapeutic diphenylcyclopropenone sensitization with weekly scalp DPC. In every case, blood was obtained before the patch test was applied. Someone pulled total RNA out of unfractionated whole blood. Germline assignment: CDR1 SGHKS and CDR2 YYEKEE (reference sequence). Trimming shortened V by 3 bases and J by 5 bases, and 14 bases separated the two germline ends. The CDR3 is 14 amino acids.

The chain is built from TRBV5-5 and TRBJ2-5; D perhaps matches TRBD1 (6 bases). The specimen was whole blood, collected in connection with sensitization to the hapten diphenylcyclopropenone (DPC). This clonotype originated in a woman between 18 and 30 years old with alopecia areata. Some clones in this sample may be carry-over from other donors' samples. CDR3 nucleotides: TGTGCCAGCAGCTGGGACACCCTCCGGGAGACCCAGTACTTC. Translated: CASSWDTLRETQYF.